The rows below give T cell receptor beta chains drawn from one sample of a study of cytomegalovirus exposure and HLA in healthy donors. The data were produced by immunoSEQ multiplex PCR, yet TCRdb's version contains in-frame clones alone and is incomplete. The data hold about 170,000 clones, with about 80% observed a single time. The sequencing sample was made of PBMCs. The receptors here all came from a girl aged 10 to 17 in good health and CMV-seropositive. Both conserved end residues are part of each CDR3. A D gene is named only where the DNA matches it firmly. Expanded clones are given a class, and other clones once, few, many or no size at all.

TRBJ2-3	-	15	-	TRBV6-1	CASTKGQGGADTQYF	TGTGCCAGCACTAAAGGGCAGGGAGGTGCAGATACGCAGTATTTT
TRBJ2-7	-	14	TRBD1	TRBV6-1	CASSADRGIREQYF	TGTGCCAGCAGTGCAGACAGGGGAATTAGAGAGCAGTACTTC
TRBJ2-3	-	15	TRBD2	TRBV7-2	CASSASGTSSDTQYF	TGTGCCAGCAGCGCCTCCGGGACTAGCTCTGATACGCAGTATTTT
TRBJ1-2	-	13	-	TRBV27	CASSLGQGYGYTF	TGTGCCAGCAGTTTAGGGCAGGGATATGGCTACACCTTC
TRBJ2-2	-	17	-	TRBV5-6	CASSSGVGRGNAGELFF	TGTGCCAGCAGCTCCGGCGTGGGAAGGGGGAACGCCGGGGAGCTGTTTTTT
TRBJ1-3	-	14	-	TRBV6-5	CASYRDTSGNTIYF	TGTGCCAGCTACAGGGACACCTCTGGAAACACCATATATTTT
TRBJ1-4	-	15	-	TRBV7-8	CASSSTLGRGEKLFF	TGTGCCAGCAGTTCAACTCTGGGGCGCGGTGAAAAACTGTTTTTT
TRBJ1-5	-	18	-	TRBV23-1	CASSQIFKSVRGSQPQHF	TGCGCCAGCAGTCAAATTTTTAAATCGGTCAGGGGCAGCCAGCCCCAGCATTTT
TRBJ2-1	-	17	TRBD2	TRBV7-2	CASSLAASGGTYNEQFF	TGTGCCAGCAGCTTAGCGGCTAGCGGGGGTACCTACAATGAGCAGTTCTTC
TRBJ1-2	once	16	TRBD1	TRBV9	CASSPSGTGTYNGYTF	TGTGCCAGCAGCCCCTCCGGGACAGGGACCTATAATGGCTACACCTTC
TRBJ1-2	-	14	TRBD1	TRBV5-4	CASSAYRGDYGYTF	TGTGCCAGCAGCGCTTACAGGGGTGACTATGGCTACACCTTC
TRBJ2-1	-	15	-	TRBV9	CASNRGAVSYNEQFF	TGTGCCAGCAACCGGGGGGCGGTATCCTACAATGAGCAGTTCTTC
TRBJ2-3	once	19	TRBD2	TRBV27	CASRQLAGGLFPSADTQYF	TGTGCCAGCAGGCAACTAGCGGGAGGGCTGTTCCCTTCGGCAGATACGCAGTATTTT
TRBJ1-3	-	14	-	TRBV28	CASSELSSGNTIYF	TGTGCCAGCAGTGAACTGAGCTCTGGAAACACCATATATTTT
TRBJ2-2	-	16	TRBD1	TRBV19	CASRTAGTEDTGELFF	TGTGCCAGTAGGACCGCCGGGACAGAAGACACCGGGGAGCTGTTTTTT
TRBJ2-3	-	16	-	TRBV4-1	CASSQEVRSRIDTQYF	TGCGCCAGCAGCCAAGAGGTGAGGAGCCGGATTGATACGCAGTATTTT
TRBJ1-5	-	16	TRBD1	TRBV2	CASMGQGINNNQPQHF	TGTGCCAGCATGGGACAGGGGATCAACAACAATCAGCCCCAGCATTTT
TRBJ1-1	-	13	-	TRBV7-3	CASRGGGGTEAFF	TGTGCCAGCCGGGGGGGCGGCGGGACTGAAGCTTTCTTT
TRBJ1-2	-	14	-	TRBV7-9	CASSLAGANYGYTF	TGTGCCAGCAGCTTAGCGGGAGCTAACTATGGCTACACCTTC
TRBJ1-1	-	18	-	TRBV7-8	CASSSSMRGLFMNTEAFF	TGTGCCAGCAGCTCCAGCATGCGGGGCCTTTTCATGAACACTGAAGCTTTCTTT
TRBJ2-1	-	18	TRBD2	TRBV5-6	CASSLFGLAGGNHNEQFF	TGTGCCAGCAGCTTGTTTGGCCTAGCGGGGGGGAACCACAATGAGCAGTTCTTC
TRBJ2-7	-	15	-	TRBV6-6	CASRPLTGSPYEQYF	TGTGCCAGCAGACCTCTCACGGGGAGCCCCTACGAGCAGTACTTC
TRBJ2-7	-	13	-	TRBV5-1	CASSLVQNYEQYF	TGCGCCAGCAGCTTGGTCCAGAACTACGAGCAGTACTTC
TRBJ1-2	few	16	TRBD1	TRBV19	CASSPRTGGFNYGYTF	TGTGCCAGTAGTCCTAGGACAGGGGGCTTTAACTATGGCTACACCTTC
TRBJ2-7	-	16	TRBD1	TRBV18	CASSPQPGQGMVEQYF	TGTGCCAGCTCACCACAACCCGGACAGGGGATGGTCGAGCAGTACTTC
TRBJ1-1	-	13	TRBD1	TRBV10-3	CATLGQSNTEAFF	TGTGCCACGTTGGGACAGTCGAACACTGAAGCTTTCTTT
TRBJ2-7	-	15	TRBD2	TRBV28	CASSPRRTSAYEQYF	TGTGCCAGCAGCCCTCGGCGAACTAGCGCATACGAGCAGTACTTC
TRBJ2-7	-	15	TRBD1	TRBV7-3	CASSLTGQGFSEQYF	TGTGCCAGCAGCTTAACGGGACAGGGCTTCAGCGAGCAGTACTTC
TRBJ2-3	-	16	TRBD2	TRBV7-8	CASSLLAGGPKDTQYF	TGTGCCAGCAGCCTCCTAGCGGGGGGGCCAAAAGATACGCAGTATTTT
TRBJ1-2	-	13	-	TRBV5-1	CASSLESVYGYTF	TGCGCCAGCAGCTTGGAGTCAGTCTATGGCTACACCTTC
TRBJ1-5	few	16	-	TRBV28	CASSHQTPYSNQPQHF	TGTGCCAGCAGTCACCAGACACCTTATAGCAATCAGCCCCAGCATTTT
TRBJ2-2	-	14	-	TRBV27	CASSIQLGTGELFF	TGTGCCAGCAGCATCCAGCTCGGGACCGGGGAGCTGTTTTTT
TRBJ2-7	-	16	TRBD1	TRBV19	CASSIGIGTDESEQYF	TGTGCCAGTAGTATAGGTATCGGGACAGATGAGAGCGAGCAGTACTTC
TRBJ1-2	-	13	-	TRBV7-2	CASSLAPSYGYTF	TGTGCCAGCAGCTTAGCTCCCTCCTATGGCTACACCTTC
TRBJ1-4	-	15	-	TRBV5-4	CASSLQGRTNEKLFF	TGTGCCAGCAGCCTACAGGGTCGGACTAATGAAAAACTGTTTTTT
TRBJ2-7	once	16	TRBD2	TRBV4-3	CASSQSLAGGLYEQYF	TGCGCCAGCAGCCAGAGCCTAGCGGGGGGTCTCTACGAGCAGTACTTC
TRBJ2-3	-	16	TRBD2	TRBV19	CASSRGLAGVGDTQYF	TGTGCCAGTAGTAGGGGACTAGCGGGAGTTGGAGATACGCAGTATTTT
TRBJ2-1	once	14	TRBD1	TRBV18	CASSPDRVGNEQFF	TGTGCCAGCTCACCCGACAGGGTCGGCAATGAGCAGTTCTTC
TRBJ2-1	-	16	TRBD1	TRBV27	CASSLNRGSTYNEQFF	TGTGCCAGCAGCTTAAACAGGGGGAGTACCTACAATGAGCAGTTCTTC
TRBJ1-1	-	15	TRBD1	TRBV28	CASSWSPGTDTEAFF	TGTGCCAGCAGTTGGTCCCCCGGGACAGACACTGAAGCTTTCTTT
TRBJ1-5	once	15	TRBD1	TRBV15	CATSRGDRGNQPQHF	TGTGCCACCAGCAGGGGTGACAGGGGAAATCAGCCCCAGCATTTT
TRBJ2-1	-	17	TRBD1	TRBV11-2	CASSVTGVAHSYNEQFF	TGTGCCAGCAGCGTGACAGGGGTGGCCCACTCCTACAATGAGCAGTTCTTC
TRBJ2-7	-	13	TRBD2	TRBV6-1	CASSWTSRYEQYF	TGTGCCAGCAGCTGGACTAGCAGGTACGAGCAGTACTTC
TRBJ1-1	-	17	-	TRBV7-8	CASSLERMGPMNTEAFF	TGTGCCAGCAGCTTAGAGCGCATGGGGCCCATGAACACTGAAGCTTTCTTT
TRBJ1-1	-	11	-	TRBV5-1	CASSGGERAFF	TGCGCCAGCAGCGGGGGGGAACGGGCTTTCTTT
TRBJ2-3	-	13	-	TRBV28	CASSDGSTDTQYF	TGTGCCAGCAGTGACGGGAGCACAGATACGCAGTATTTT
TRBJ1-2	-	12	-	TRBV2	CASKKSVEGYTF	TGTGCCAGCAAAAAGTCGGTTGAAGGCTACACCTTC
TRBJ2-3	-	14	TRBD2	TRBV30	CAWSVGGSTDTQYF	TGTGCCTGGAGTGTCGGGGGGAGCACAGATACGCAGTATTTT
TRBJ1-1	few	12	-	TRBV6-4	CASSDPGQEAFF	TGTGCCAGCAGTGACCCCGGACAGGAAGCTTTCTTT
TRBJ1-2	-	14	-	TRBV28	CASTLGRLDFGYTF	TGTGCCAGCACCCTGGGGAGGTTGGATTTTGGCTACACCTTC
TRBJ2-5	-	14	-	TRBV11-2	CASSLGLSQETQYF	TGTGCCAGCAGCTTAGGCCTCAGCCAAGAGACCCAGTACTTC
TRBJ1-2	-	14	-	TRBV6-5	CASSYSREGGGYTF	TGTGCCAGCAGTTACTCACGGGAGGGCGGTGGCTACACCTTC
TRBJ1-2	-	13	-	TRBV30	CAWYGTPAEGYTF	TGTGCCTGGTACGGGACACCCGCCGAGGGCTACACCTTC
TRBJ2-3	-	16	TRBD2	TRBV9	CASSVGVAGATDTRYF	TGTGCCAGCAGCGTAGGGGTAGCGGGGGCCACAGATACGCGGTATTTT